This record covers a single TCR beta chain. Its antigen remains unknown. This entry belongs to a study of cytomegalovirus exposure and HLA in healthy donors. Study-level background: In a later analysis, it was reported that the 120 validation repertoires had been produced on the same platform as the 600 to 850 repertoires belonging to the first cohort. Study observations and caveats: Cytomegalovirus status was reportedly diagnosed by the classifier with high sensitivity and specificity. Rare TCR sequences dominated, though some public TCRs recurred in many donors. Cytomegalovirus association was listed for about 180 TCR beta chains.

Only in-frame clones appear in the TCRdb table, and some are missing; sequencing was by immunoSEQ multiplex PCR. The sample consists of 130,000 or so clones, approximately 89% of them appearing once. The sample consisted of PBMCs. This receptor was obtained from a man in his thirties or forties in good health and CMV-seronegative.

The CDR3 DNA reads as TGTGCCAGTAGTATAGACCCGTACTACGAGCAGTACTTC. It specifies CASSIDPYYEQYF. The rearrangement joins TRBV19 to TRBJ2-7, with D unresolved. V was clipped by 0 bases and J by 3 bases, with 6 bases between them. This CDR3 is built from 13 residues. Germline V gene data show CDR1 as LNHDA and CDR2 as SQIVND (reference sequence).